Presented here are 7 T cell receptor beta chains from one specimen sequenced in a study of blood T cell repertoires in COVID-19. TCRdb's table, derived via immunoSEQ multiplex PCR, lists solely in-frame clones and lacks some. Of about 51,000 clones listed, around 84% are singletons. Sequencing was carried out using peripheral blood. The origin of the receptors is a man older than 75 with active COVID-19.

V and J are TRBV19 and TRBJ1-4; tentative D call: TRBD1 (5 bases). The CDR3 covers 15 residues. Germline CDR1 is LNHDA and CDR2 is SQIVND (reference sequence). V was cut by 7 bases and J by 0 bases, with 12 bases left in between. CDR3 sequence reads: CASKTGGATNEKLFF. CDR3 DNA: TGTGCCAGTAAGACGGGAGGGGCAACTAATGAAAAACTGTTTTTT.

This chain joins TRBV28 and TRBJ2-7; 13 nucleotides match TRBD2. Germline values: CDR1 MDHEN, CDR2 SYDVKM. Trimming removed 4 bases from V and 3 bases from J; junction bases left unmatched: 30. This CDR3 is built from 24 residues. The CDR3, as DNA: TGTGCCAGCAGTTCCCGCACACCCCAGGTGGGACTAGCGGGACAATCCAACGTACGCTACGAGCAGTACTTC. It specifies CASSSRTPQVGLAGQSNVRYEQYF.

This clone was seen only once. The chain has TRBV6-6 and TRBJ1-2; D ambiguous. This CDR3 contains 14 residues. Trimming took off 6 bases at V and 4 bases at J, with 15 bases between the two ends. Looked up from germline, CDR1 is MNHNY and CDR2 is SVGAGI (reference sequence). This chain's CDR3 is CASRTSIGGYGYTF. CDR3 coding DNA: TGTGCCAGCAGGACTTCAATAGGCGGCTATGGCTACACCTTC.

The chain recombines TRBV25-1 with TRBJ2-1, with a weak D call TRBD1 (5 bases). Germline V CDR1 and CDR2: MGHDK, SYGVNS. CDR3 length equals 17 residues. Trimming stripped 5 bases from V and 0 bases from J, with 17 bases between. This CDR3 is CASSWGGSSSSYNEQFF. CDR3 coding DNA: TGTGCCAGCAGTTGGGGCGGCAGTTCGAGCTCCTACAATGAGCAGTTCTTC.

This clone was observed a few times. The chain joins TRBV4-1 to TRBJ1-2, with TRBD1 matching 7 bases. The V segment lost 2 bases and the J segment 2 bases; nucleotides outside the gene matches: 5. CDR3 length: 15 residues. CDR1 and CDR2 (germline): MGHRA, YSYEKL. As DNA, the CDR3 is TGCGCCAGCAGCCAATACTCGGGACAGAACTATGGCTACACCTTC. Protein: CASSQYSGQNYGYTF.

This chain uses TRBV20-1 with TRBJ2-1; TRBD1 matches at 9 bases. Per the germline V gene, CDR1 is DFQATT and CDR2 is SNEGSKA (reference sequence). Trimming cost V 3 bases and J 2 bases; bases outside gene matches: 5. The CDR3 has 15 amino acids. This CDR3 is CSASLGQGPYNEQFF. The CDR3 DNA is TGCAGTGCTAGTTTGGGACAGGGACCCTACAATGAGCAGTTCTTC.

The chain links TRBV5-1 to TRBJ2-3; 9 bases are a match to TRBD1. This CDR3 is 16 amino acids long. Trimming removed 0 bases from V and 3 bases from J; junction bases left unmatched: 5. The germline V gene encodes CDR1 SGHRS and CDR2 YFSETQ. The CDR3 here is CASSLGTGAATDTQYF. The CDR3 DNA sequence: TGCGCCAGCAGCTTGGGGACAGGGGCTGCTACAGATACGCAGTATTTT.